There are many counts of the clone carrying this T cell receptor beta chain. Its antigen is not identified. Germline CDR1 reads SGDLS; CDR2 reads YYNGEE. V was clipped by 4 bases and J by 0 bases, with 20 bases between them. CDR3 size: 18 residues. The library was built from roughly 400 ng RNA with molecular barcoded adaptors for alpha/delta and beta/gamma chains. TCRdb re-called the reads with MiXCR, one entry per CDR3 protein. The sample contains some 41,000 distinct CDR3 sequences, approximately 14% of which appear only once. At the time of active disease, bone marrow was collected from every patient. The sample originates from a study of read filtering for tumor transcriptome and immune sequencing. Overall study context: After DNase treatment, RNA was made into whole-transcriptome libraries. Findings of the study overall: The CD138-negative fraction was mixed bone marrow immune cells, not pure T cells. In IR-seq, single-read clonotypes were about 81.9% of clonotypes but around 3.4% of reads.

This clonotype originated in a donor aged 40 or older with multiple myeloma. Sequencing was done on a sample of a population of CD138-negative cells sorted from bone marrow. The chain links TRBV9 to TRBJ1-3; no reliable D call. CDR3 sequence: CASSPAPGWATSGNTIYF. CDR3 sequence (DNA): TGTGCCAGCAGCCCGGCCCCCGGGTGGGCTACCTCTGGAAACACCATATATTTT.